Presented here are 22 T cell receptor beta chains from one specimen sequenced in a study of graft-versus-host responses after intestinal transplantation. The antigens these receptors bind are not known. Profiled with immunoSEQ multiplex PCR; TCRdb holds only in-frame clones, not every one. The repertoire includes tens of thousands of clones, 90% to 95% of them detected once, and about 0.4% sits in the top ten. Source: unstimulated CD4+ T cells sorted from spleen or lymph node cells, taken before transplant. These receptors came from a human donor who was the organ donor for an intestinal transplant.

This chain uses TRBV14 with TRBJ1-5, with D possibly TRBD1 on 5 matching bases. This CDR3 region has 13 residues. CDR1 SGHDN and CDR2 FVKESK come from the germline V gene. V lost 1 base and J lost 5, with 6 bases in between. Here the CDR3 reads CASSQGGDQPQHF. CDR3 coding DNA: TGTGCCAGCAGCCAAGGGGGGGATCAGCCCCAGCATTTT. The whole variable domain, filled in from reference TRBV14 and TRBJ1-5, reads EAGVTQFPSHSVIEKGQTVTLRCDPISGHDNLYWYRRVMGKEIKFLLHFVKESKQDESGMPNNRFLAERTGGTYSTLKVQPAELEDSGVYFCASSQGGDQPQHFGDGTRLSIL.

The chain employs TRBV10-3 and TRBJ1-2, with 9 bases aligning to TRBD1. This CDR3 is built from 15 residues. J lost 5 bases, V lost 2 bases, and 6 bases had no gene match. Germline assignment: CDR1 ENHRY and CDR2 SYGVKD. CDR3 protein: CAISEPTGTGYGYTF. DNA of the CDR3: TGTGCCATCAGTGAGCCGACCGGGACAGGGTATGGCTACACCTTC.

The chain links TRBV7-9 to TRBJ1-4; D uncertain. This CDR3 region has 11 residues. Germline CDR1 and CDR2: SEHNR and FQNEAQ (reference sequence). Trimming took off 5 bases at V and 10 bases at J, with 8 bases between the two ends. The chain's CDR3 is CASSADVKLFF. In DNA form, the CDR3 reads TGTGCCAGCAGCGCCGACGTAAAACTGTTTTTT.

The chain carries TRBV2 and TRBJ2-7; D remains ambiguous. Looked up from germline, CDR1 is SNHLY and CDR2 is FYNNEI. The V end was cut by 8 bases, the J end by 4 bases, with 6 bases between. CDR3 length: 10 amino acids. The CDR3 DNA sequence: TGTGCCAGCGTGGGATACGAGCAGTACTTC. Translating it yields CASVGYEQYF.

This rearrangement joins TRBV6-5 to TRBJ1-2, with 8 bases aligning to TRBD1. Germline CDR1 MNHEY, CDR2 SVGAGI. V lost 7 bases, J lost 6 bases, and 7 bases stayed unmatched. The CDR3 is 13 amino acids. The CDR3 coding sequence is TGTGCCAGCATCCCTCGACAGGGGAATGGCTACACCTTC. Protein sequence: CASIPRQGNGYTF.

The rearrangement uses TRBV5-8 and TRBJ2-4; no firm D call. The V gene's germline CDR1 is SGHTS and CDR2 YDEGEE. Trimming left V 3 bases short and J 1 base short, with 17 bases between. The CDR3 is made up of 17 amino acids. This CDR3 is CASSYTTEAKAKNIQYF. CDR3 coding DNA: TGTGCCAGCAGCTACACAACAGAGGCGAAGGCCAAAAACATTCAGTACTTC.

The chain is built from TRBV5-1 and TRBJ1-2; D is undetermined. Germline lookup yields CDR1 SGHRS and CDR2 YFSETQ. This CDR3 comprises 13 residues. V was clipped by 0 bases and J by 10 bases, with 13 bases between them. CDR3 residues: CASSLAEGRVYTF. CDR3 nucleotides: TGCGCCAGCAGCTTGGCCGAGGGTAGAGTCTACACCTTC.

V usage is TRBV15 and J usage is TRBJ2-5; D tentatively fits TRBD1 or TRBD2 (6 bases each). The CDR3 length is 15 residues. CDR1 is LNHNV and CDR2 is YYDKDF in the germline V gene (reference sequence). V was cut by 1 base and J by 2 bases, with 11 bases left in between. The CDR3: CATSRVQGRQETQYF. CDR3 sequence (DNA): TGTGCCACCAGCAGAGTGCAGGGGAGGCAAGAGACCCAGTACTTC.

The chain recombines TRBV10-3 with TRBJ2-5; D gene uncertain. The J call may be mistaken, given a closer DNA end match to TRBJ2-7. CDR1 and CDR2 from the germline V gene are ENHRY and SYGVKD. CDR3 length: 17 amino acids. The CDR3 DNA follows: TGTGCCATCAGTGAGTCTTTTTCGGAGACAAAGTTTTACGAGCAGTACTTC. It specifies CAISESFSETKFYEQYF.

The rearrangement links TRBV12-5 to TRBJ1-1; TRBD1 matches 8 bases. Unmatched junction bases numbered 4, after V lost 0 bases and J lost 10 bases. The CDR3 covers 13 residues. CDR1 and CDR2 from the germline V gene are LGHNT and FRNRAP. The CDR3 is CASGLVGQGLAFF. CDR3 nucleotide sequence: TGTGCTAGTGGTTTGGTAGGACAGGGATTAGCTTTCTTT. The full variable domain, with the rest looked up from reference TRBV12-5 and TRBJ1-1, is DARVTQTPRHKVTEMGQEVTMRCQPILGHNTVFWYRQTMMQGLELLAYFRNRAPLDDSGMPKDRFSAEMPDATLATLKIQPSEPRDSAVYFCASGLVGQGLAFFGQGTRLTVV.

In this sample, this clone turned up once. The V call is TRBV25-1, the J call TRBJ1-2; D perhaps matches TRBD1 (6 bases). The ends were cut back, 5 bases at V and 4 bases at J, with 20 bases in the middle. This CDR3 has 16 amino acids. Germline assignment: CDR1 MGHDK and CDR2 SYGVNS. The CDR3 region is CASSPRGAGYVYGYTF. The CDR3 bases are TGTGCCAGCAGTCCCCGGGGGGCAGGGTATGTCTATGGCTACACCTTC.

The rearrangement joins TRBV19 to TRBJ2-5; 10 positions agree with TRBD1. There are 13 residues in the CDR3. Germline values: CDR1 LNHDA, CDR2 SQIVND (reference sequence). Trimming at V came to 5 bases and at J to 5 bases, leaving 2 bases not matched to a gene. The CDR3, as DNA: TGTGCCAGTAGTGACAGGGGGCAGGAGACCCAGTACTTC. This encodes CASSDRGQETQYF.

The chain has TRBV6-5 and TRBJ2-3; possible D gene TRBD1, 5 bases. This CDR3 comprises 12 residues. Germline V gene lookup returns CDR1 MNHEY and CDR2 SVGAGI. Trimming took 9 bases from V and 2 from J, leaving 9 bases between them. The CDR3 sequence is CASQTATDTQYF. The CDR3 DNA reads TGTGCCAGTCAGACAGCCACAGATACGCAGTATTTT.

This clone showed up just a few times. The V call is TRBV5-1, the J call TRBJ2-5; D ambiguous. Germline V gives CDR1 SGHRS, CDR2 YFSETQ. The length of the CDR3 is 13 residues. V was clipped by 0 bases and J by 4 bases, with 7 bases between them. In DNA, the CDR3 is TGCGCCAGCAGCTTGGGACCGCGAGAGACCCAGTACTTC. Its protein is CASSLGPRETQYF.

The rearrangement uses TRBV27 and TRBJ1-3, with D possibly TRBD1 on 5 matching bases. Per germline, CDR1 MNHEY and CDR2 SMNVEV (reference sequence). V lost 3 bases and J lost 0, with 9 bases in between. The CDR3 runs to 15 residues. This chain's CDR3 is CASSFRGNSGNTIYF. The CDR3, as DNA: TGTGCCAGCAGTTTCCGGGGGAACTCTGGAAACACCATATATTTT.

V usage is TRBV5-4 and J usage is TRBJ2-3, with D uncertain. CDR1 is SGHNT and CDR2 is YYREEE in the germline V gene (reference sequence). There are 13 residues in the CDR3. The ends were cut back, 0 bases at V and 7 bases at J, with 9 bases in the middle. The CDR3: CASSLALAHTQYF. CDR3 nucleotide sequence: TGTGCCAGCAGCTTGGCCCTTGCCCATACGCAGTATTTT.

This chain joins TRBV10-3 and TRBJ1-1; a possible D gene is TRBD1 (5 bases). The V gene's germline CDR1 is ENHRY and CDR2 SYGVKD. This CDR3 has 14 residues. V dropped 4 bases and J dropped 1 base, with 10 bases sitting between them. CDR3 amino acids: CAISGGPTNTEAFF. The CDR3 DNA sequence: TGTGCCATCAGTGGGGGACCTACGAACACTGAAGCTTTCTTT.

Here the CDR3 reads CASSQGLPGTEAFF. In DNA, the CDR3 is TGTGCCAGCAGCCAGGGGTTGCCGGGCACTGAAGCTTTCTTT. V usage is TRBV14 and J usage is TRBJ1-1, with D uncertain. Trimming cost V 3 bases and J 4 bases, with 12 bases left between them. Germline V CDR1 and CDR2: SGHDN, FVKESK. The CDR3 sequence is 14 residues long.

A word on this clone: The junction departs from the called germline gene at one end, perhaps through a read error. DNA for the CDR3: TGTGCTAGCAGCCCAGGGGAAATCGGGACAGAGCAGTTCTTC. It encodes CASSPGEIGTEQFF. The chain carries TRBV7-7 and TRBJ2-1, with D possibly matching TRBD1 (6 bases). This CDR3 is 14 amino acids long. The V gene's germline CDR1 is SSHAT and CDR2 FNYEAQ (reference sequence).

The chain joins TRBV6-5 to TRBJ2-5; 8 bases align to TRBD1. The last part of the DNA fits TRBJ2-7 better; the J call may be wrong. There are 13 residues in the CDR3. CDR1 MNHEY and CDR2 SVGAGI come from the germline V gene. Here the CDR3 DNA reads TGTGCCAGCAGGGCGACAGGGGCCTACGAGCAGTACTTC. Encoded protein: CASRATGAYEQYF.

This sequence joins TRBV5-5 and TRBJ2-2; perhaps TRBD2 as D (5 bases). The CDR3 sequence is 13 residues long. The V end lost 0 bases, the J end lost 7 bases, and 7 bases lay between the germline ends. Germline-derived CDR1 and CDR2 are SGHKS and YYEKEE (reference sequence). CDR3: CASSLAAGGELFF. The CDR3 DNA follows: TGTGCCAGCAGCTTGGCCGCGGGCGGGGAGCTGTTTTTT.

This chain joins TRBV2 and TRBJ1-1; unclear D gene. V lost 3 bases and J lost 1, with 6 bases in between. CDR1 is SNHLY and CDR2 is FYNNEI in the germline V gene. The CDR3 is made up of 13 amino acids. CDR3 amino acids: CASSERPNTEAFF. CDR3 coding DNA: TGTGCCAGCAGTGAGAGGCCGAACACTGAAGCTTTCTTT. The whole variable domain, filled in from reference TRBV2 and TRBJ1-1, reads EPEVTQTPSHQVTQMGQEVILRCVPISNHLYFYWYRQILGQKVEFLVSFYNNEISEKSEIFDDQFSVERPDGSNFTLKIRSTKLEDSAMYFCASSERPNTEAFFGQGTRLTVV.